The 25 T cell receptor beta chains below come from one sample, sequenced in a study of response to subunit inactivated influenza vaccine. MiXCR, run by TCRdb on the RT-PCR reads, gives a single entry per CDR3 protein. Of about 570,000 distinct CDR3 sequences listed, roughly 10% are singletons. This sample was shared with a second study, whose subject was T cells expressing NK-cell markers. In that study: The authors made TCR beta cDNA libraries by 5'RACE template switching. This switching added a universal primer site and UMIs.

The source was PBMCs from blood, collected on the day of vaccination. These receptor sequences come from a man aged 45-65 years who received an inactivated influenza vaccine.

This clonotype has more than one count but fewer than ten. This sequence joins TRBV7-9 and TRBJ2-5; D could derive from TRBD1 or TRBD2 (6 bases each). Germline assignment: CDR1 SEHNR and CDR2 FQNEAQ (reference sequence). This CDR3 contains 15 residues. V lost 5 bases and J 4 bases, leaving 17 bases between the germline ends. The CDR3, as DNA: TGTGCCAGCAGCCAGACTAGACGGACAGTAGAGACCCAGTACTTC. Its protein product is CASSQTRRTVETQYF.

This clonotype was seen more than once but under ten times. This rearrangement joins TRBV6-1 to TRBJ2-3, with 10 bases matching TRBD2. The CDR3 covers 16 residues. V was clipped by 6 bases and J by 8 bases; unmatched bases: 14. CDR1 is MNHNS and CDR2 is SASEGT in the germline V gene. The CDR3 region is CASSSNSGGPFRTQYF. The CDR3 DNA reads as TGTGCCAGCAGCTCTAATAGCGGGGGGCCCTTCCGTACGCAGTATTTT.

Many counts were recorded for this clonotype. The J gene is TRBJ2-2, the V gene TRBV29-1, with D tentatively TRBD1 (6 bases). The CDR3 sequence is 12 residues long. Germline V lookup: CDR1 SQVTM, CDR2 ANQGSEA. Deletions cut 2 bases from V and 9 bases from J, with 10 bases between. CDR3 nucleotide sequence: TGCAGCGTTGAAAGCAGGGGTCGGGAGCTGTTTTTT. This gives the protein CSVESRGRELFF.

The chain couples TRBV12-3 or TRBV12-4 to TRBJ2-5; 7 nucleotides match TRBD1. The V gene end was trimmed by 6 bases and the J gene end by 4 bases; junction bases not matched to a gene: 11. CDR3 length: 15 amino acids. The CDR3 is CASRLGGWGPETQYF. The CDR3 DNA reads TGTGCCAGCAGGCTAGGGGGCTGGGGGCCAGAGACCCAGTACTTC.

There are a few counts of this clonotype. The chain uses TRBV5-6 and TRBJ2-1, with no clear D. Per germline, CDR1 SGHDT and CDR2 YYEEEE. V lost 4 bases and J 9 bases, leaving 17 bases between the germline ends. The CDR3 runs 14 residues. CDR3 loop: CASSIPGPGLEQFF. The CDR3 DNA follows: TGTGCCAGCAGCATCCCGGGTCCCGGGCTTGAGCAGTTCTTC.

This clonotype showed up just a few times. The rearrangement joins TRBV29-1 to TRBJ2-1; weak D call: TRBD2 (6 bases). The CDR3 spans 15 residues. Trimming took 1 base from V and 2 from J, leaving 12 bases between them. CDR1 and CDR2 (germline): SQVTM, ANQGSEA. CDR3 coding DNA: TGCAGCGTTGAAGTGCGGGACCAGCCCTACAATGAGCAGTTCTTC. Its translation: CSVEVRDQPYNEQFF.

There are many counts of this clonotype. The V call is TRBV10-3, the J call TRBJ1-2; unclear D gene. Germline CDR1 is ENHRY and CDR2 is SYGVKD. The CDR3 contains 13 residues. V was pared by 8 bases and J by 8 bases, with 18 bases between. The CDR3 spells CAIVSLPGDGYTF. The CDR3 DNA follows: TGTGCCATCGTCTCCTTGCCGGGAGACGGCTACACCTTC.

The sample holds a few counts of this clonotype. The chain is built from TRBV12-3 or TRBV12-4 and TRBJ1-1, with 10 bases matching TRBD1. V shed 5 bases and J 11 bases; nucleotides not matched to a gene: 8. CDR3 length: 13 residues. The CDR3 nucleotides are TGTGCCAGCAGTATGAGACAGGGGGCAGGGGCTTTCTTT. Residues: CASSMRQGAGAFF.

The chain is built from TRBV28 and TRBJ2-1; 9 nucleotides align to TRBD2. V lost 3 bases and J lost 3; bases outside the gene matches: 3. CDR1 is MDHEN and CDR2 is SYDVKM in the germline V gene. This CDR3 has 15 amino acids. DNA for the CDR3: TGTGCCAGCAGTTTTCGGCGGGAGGGCTACAATGAGCAGTTCTTC. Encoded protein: CASSFRREGYNEQFF.

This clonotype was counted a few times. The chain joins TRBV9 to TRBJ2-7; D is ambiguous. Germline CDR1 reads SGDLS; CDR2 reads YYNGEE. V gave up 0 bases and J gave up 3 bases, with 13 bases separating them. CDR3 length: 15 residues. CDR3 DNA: TGTGCCAGCAGCGTAGCGTCCGCCCCCCTCTACGAGCAGTACTTC. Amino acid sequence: CASSVASAPLYEQYF.

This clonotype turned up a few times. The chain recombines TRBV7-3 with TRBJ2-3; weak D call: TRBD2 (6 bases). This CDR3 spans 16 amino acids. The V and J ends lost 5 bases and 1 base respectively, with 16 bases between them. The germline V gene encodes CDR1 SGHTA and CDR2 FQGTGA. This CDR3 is CASSPPGERGTDTQYF. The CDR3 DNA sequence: TGTGCCAGCAGCCCCCCCGGGGAGCGGGGCACAGATACGCAGTATTTT.

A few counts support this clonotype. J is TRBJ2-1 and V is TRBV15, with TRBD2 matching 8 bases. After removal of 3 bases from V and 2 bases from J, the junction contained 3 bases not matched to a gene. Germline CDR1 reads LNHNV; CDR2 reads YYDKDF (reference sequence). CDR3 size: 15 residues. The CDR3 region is CATSSTSGPYNEQFF. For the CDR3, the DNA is TGTGCCACCAGCAGTACTAGCGGACCCTACAATGAGCAGTTCTTC. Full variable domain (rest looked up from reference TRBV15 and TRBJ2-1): DAMVIQNPRYQVTQFGKPVTLSCSQTLNHNVMYWYQQKSSQAPKLLFHYYDKDFNNEADTPDNFQSRRPNTSFCFLDIRSPGLGDTAMYLCATSSTSGPYNEQFFGPGTRLTVL.

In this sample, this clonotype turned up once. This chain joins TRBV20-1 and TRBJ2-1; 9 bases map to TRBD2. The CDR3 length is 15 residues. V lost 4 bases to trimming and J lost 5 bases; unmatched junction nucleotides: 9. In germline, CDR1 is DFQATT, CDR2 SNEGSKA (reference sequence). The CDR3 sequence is CSATRSGSNNNEQFF. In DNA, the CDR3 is TGCAGTGCTACTCGTAGCGGGAGTAATAACAATGAGCAGTTCTTC.

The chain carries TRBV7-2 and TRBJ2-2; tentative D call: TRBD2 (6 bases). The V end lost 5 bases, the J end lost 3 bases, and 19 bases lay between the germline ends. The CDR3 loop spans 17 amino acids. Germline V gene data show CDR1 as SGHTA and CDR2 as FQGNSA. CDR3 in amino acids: CASSPTAVGGYTGELFF. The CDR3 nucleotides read TGTGCCAGCAGCCCGACCGCAGTGGGGGGATACACCGGGGAGCTGTTTTTT.

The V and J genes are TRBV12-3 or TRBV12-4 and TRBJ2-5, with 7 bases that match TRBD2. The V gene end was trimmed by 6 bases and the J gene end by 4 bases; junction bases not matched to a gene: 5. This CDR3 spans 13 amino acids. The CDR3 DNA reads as TGTGCCAGCAGCCTCGGGAGGATAGAGACCCAGTACTTC. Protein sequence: CASSLGRIETQYF.

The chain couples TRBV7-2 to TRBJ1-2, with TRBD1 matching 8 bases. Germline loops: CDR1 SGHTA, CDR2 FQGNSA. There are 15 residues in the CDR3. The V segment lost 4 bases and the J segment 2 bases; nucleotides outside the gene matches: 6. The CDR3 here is CASSSNRGRNYGYTF. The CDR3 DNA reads TGTGCCAGCAGCTCCAACAGGGGGAGGAACTATGGCTACACCTTC.

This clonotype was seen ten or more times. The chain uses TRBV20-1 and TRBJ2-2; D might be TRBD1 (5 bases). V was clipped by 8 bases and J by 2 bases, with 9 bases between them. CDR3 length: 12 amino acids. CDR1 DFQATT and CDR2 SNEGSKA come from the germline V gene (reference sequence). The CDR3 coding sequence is TGCAGTATAGGACAAAACACCGGGGAGCTGTTTTTT. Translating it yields CSIGQNTGELFF.

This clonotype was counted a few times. The CDR3 reads CASSQAPGLVTDTQYF. CDR3 in DNA: TGCGCCAGCAGCCAAGCCCCGGGACTAGTCACAGATACGCAGTATTTT. The chain employs TRBV4-3 and TRBJ2-3; 8 bases are a match to TRBD2. This CDR3 spans 16 amino acids. Per the germline V gene, CDR1 is LGHNA and CDR2 is YSLEER. Germline trimming cut 1 base from V and 2 bases from J; bases unmatched to any gene: 5.

CDR3 sequence: CASSPTSGFYEQYF. DNA of the CDR3: TGCGCCAGCAGCCCGACTAGCGGTTTCTACGAGCAGTACTTC. The rearrangement uses TRBV4-3 and TRBJ2-7, with TRBD2 identical over 9 bases. The CDR3 sequence is 14 residues long. J gave up 3 bases and V 4 bases, and 4 bases lay outside the gene matches. The germline CDR1 and CDR2 sequences are LGHNA and YSLEER.

Here the CDR3 reads CSASHTEFLYGYTF. As DNA, the CDR3 is TGCAGTGCTAGCCATACAGAGTTTCTCTATGGCTACACCTTC. The genes are TRBV20-1 and TRBJ1-2; D is unresolved. The CDR3 is 14 residues long. V lost 3 bases to trimming and J lost 4 bases, with 15 bases between them. The V gene's germline CDR1 is DFQATT and CDR2 SNEGSKA (reference sequence).

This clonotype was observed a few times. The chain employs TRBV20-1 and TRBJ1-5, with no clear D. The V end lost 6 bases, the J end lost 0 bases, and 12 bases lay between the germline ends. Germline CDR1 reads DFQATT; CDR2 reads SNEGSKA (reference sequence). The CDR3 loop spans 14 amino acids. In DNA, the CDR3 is TGCAGTGCGACCGGGAGTTATAGCAATCAGCCCCAGCATTTT. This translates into CSATGSYSNQPQHF.

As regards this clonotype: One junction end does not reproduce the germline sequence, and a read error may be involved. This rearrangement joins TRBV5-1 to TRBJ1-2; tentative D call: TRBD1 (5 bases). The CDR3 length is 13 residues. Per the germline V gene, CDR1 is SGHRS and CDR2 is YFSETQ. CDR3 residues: CASSVGRTYGCTF. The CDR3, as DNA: TGCGCCAGCAGCGTGGGACGGACGTATGGCTGCACCTTC.

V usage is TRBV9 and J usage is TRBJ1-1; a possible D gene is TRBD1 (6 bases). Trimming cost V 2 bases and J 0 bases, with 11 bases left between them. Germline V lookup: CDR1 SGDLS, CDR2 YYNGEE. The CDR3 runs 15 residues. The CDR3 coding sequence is TGTGCCAGCAGCGTCACGGGGGGCCTGAACACTGAAGCTTTCTTT. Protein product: CASSVTGGLNTEAFF.

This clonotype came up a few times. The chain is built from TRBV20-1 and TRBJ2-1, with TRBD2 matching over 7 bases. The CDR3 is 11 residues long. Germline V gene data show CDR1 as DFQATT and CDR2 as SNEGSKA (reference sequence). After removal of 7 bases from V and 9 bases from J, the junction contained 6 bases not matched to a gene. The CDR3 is CSGAGDGEQFF. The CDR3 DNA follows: TGCAGTGGCGCGGGGGATGGTGAGCAGTTCTTC.

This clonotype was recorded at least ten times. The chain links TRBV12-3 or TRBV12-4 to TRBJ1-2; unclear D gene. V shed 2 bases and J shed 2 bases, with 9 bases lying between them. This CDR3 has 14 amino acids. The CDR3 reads CASSLSVSNYGYTF. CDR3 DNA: TGTGCCAGCAGTTTATCGGTCAGCAACTATGGCTACACCTTC.